What follows are 21 T cell receptor beta chains derived from one specimen sequenced in a study of T cells after yellow fever vaccination. TCRdb called the 5' RACE reads again in MiXCR, with one record for every CDR3 protein. Of 450,000 to 600,000 distinct CDR3 sequences in the sample, 13% were seen once. Sequences were derived from PBMCs, sampled on the day of the yellow fever booster vaccination. All receptors come from a man aged 30 to 39 who received the YFV17D yellow fever vaccine.

A few counts support this clonotype. The chain combines TRBV7-2 with TRBJ2-7; D is possibly TRBD2 (6 bases). The V end lost 5 bases, the J end lost 3 bases, and 17 bases lay between the germline ends. The CDR3 has 15 amino acids. Germline loops: CDR1 SGHTA, CDR2 FQGNSA. The CDR3 DNA reads as TGTGCCAGCAGCCATGGGACTCCGATTAGCTACGAGCAGTACTTC. Residues: CASSHGTPISYEQYF.

V and J are TRBV27 and TRBJ1-4; the D gene is possibly TRBD1 (5 bases). The V end lost 5 bases, the J end lost 6 bases, and 16 bases lay between the germline ends. This CDR3 is 15 amino acids long. Germline values: CDR1 MNHEY, CDR2 SMNVEV (reference sequence). The CDR3 loop reads CASSLRGHPDEKLFF. DNA of the CDR3: TGTGCCAGCAGTCTCCGGGGCCATCCCGATGAAAAACTGTTTTTT.

This clonotype appeared many times. The chain couples TRBV6-6 to TRBJ2-7, with D unclear. V gave up 2 bases and J gave up 4 bases, with 3 bases separating them. The germline V gene encodes CDR1 MNHNY and CDR2 SVGAGI (reference sequence). The CDR3 runs to 11 residues. The CDR3 loop reads CASSYTYEQYF. CDR3 sequence (DNA): TGTGCCAGCAGTTACACATACGAGCAGTACTTC.

This sequence joins TRBV5-1 and TRBJ2-7, with 7 bases identical to TRBD1. The CDR3 is 12 residues long. J gave up 5 bases and V 4 bases, and 3 bases lay outside the gene matches. From germline, CDR1 is SGHRS and CDR2 YFSETQ. CDR3 sequence reads: CASSEGGDEQYF. CDR3 coding DNA: TGCGCCAGCAGCGAAGGGGGCGACGAGCAGTACTTC.

The sample holds a few counts of this clonotype. J is TRBJ1-5 and V is TRBV20-1; no definite D call. The length of the CDR3 is 15 residues. V was cut by 3 bases and J by 0 bases, with 12 bases left in between. Germline CDR1 reads DFQATT; CDR2 reads SNEGSKA (reference sequence). The CDR3 region has the DNA TGCAGTGCTAGGACGTCGAGGTATAGCAATCAGCCCCAGCATTTT. This sequence encodes CSARTSRYSNQPQHF.

This clonotype turned up a few times. This rearrangement joins TRBV6-5 to TRBJ1-1; D is uncertain. V was pared by 4 bases and J by 0 bases, with 15 bases between. Germline assignment: CDR1 MNHEY and CDR2 SVGAGI. This CDR3 contains 16 residues. CDR3 loop: CASSSPHSHMNTEAFF. For the CDR3, the DNA is TGTGCCAGCAGTTCCCCCCACAGCCACATGAACACTGAAGCTTTCTTT.

Ten or more counts support this clonotype. The CDR3 DNA is TGCAGTGCTAGAGACAGGGGGCCGAGGACTGAAGCTTTCTTT. Protein: CSARDRGPRTEAFF. The chain combines TRBV20-1 with TRBJ1-1; TRBD1 matches at 8 bases. In germline, CDR1 is DFQATT, CDR2 SNEGSKA (reference sequence). This CDR3 comprises 14 residues. The V and J ends lost 0 bases and 5 bases, in that order; junction bases with no gene match: 5.

The table lists this clonotype with many counts. This chain links TRBV7-2 with TRBJ2-7; D is perhaps TRBD2 (5 bases). Germline CDR1 and CDR2: SGHTA and FQGNSA. CDR3 length equals 15 residues. V lost 5 bases and J 2 bases, leaving 16 bases between the germline ends. The CDR3 bases are TGTGCCAGCAGCCCCGCGGGCGGCCATACCTACGAGCAGTACTTC. Its translation is CASSPAGGHTYEQYF. Full variable domain (rest looked up from reference TRBV7-2 and TRBJ2-7): GAGVSQSPSNKVTEKGKDVELRCDPISGHTALYWYRQSLGQGLEFLIYFQGNSAPDKSGLPSDRFSAERTGGSVSTLTIQRTQQEDSAVYLCASSPAGGHTYEQYFGPGTRLTVT.

This clonotype appeared a few times. The V gene is TRBV18, the J gene TRBJ2-5; D gene uncertain. This CDR3 contains 15 residues. V was trimmed by 0 bases and J by 1 base, leaving 9 bases between them. Germline loops: CDR1 KGHSH, CDR2 LQKENI. CDR3: CASSPPVGRQETQYF. The CDR3 nucleotides are TGTGCCAGCTCACCACCGGTCGGACGCCAAGAGACCCAGTACTTC.

V usage is TRBV10-3 and J usage is TRBJ1-5; 7 nucleotides match TRBD1. The CDR3 consists of 13 residues. J was trimmed by 6 bases and V by 8 bases; bases with no gene match: 7. CDR1 is ENHRY, CDR2 SYGVKD, per germline. CDR3 DNA: TGTGCCATCTCCGACAGGGTAGGTCAGCCCCAGCATTTT. It codes for CAISDRVGQPQHF.

This clonotype was found a few times. This chain joins TRBV7-2 and TRBJ2-5; D ambiguous. Between the trimmed V and J ends, which lost 7 bases and 0 bases, there was a span of 15 bases. The CDR3 has 15 residues. Germline V gives CDR1 SGHTA, CDR2 FQGNSA. The CDR3 spells CASKPTYGDQETQYF. DNA for the CDR3: TGTGCCAGCAAGCCCACTTATGGAGACCAAGAGACCCAGTACTTC. Full variable domain (missing parts from reference TRBV7-2 and TRBJ2-5): GAGVSQSPSNKVTEKGKDVELRCDPISGHTALYWYRQSLGQGLEFLIYFQGNSAPDKSGLPSDRFSAERTGGSVSTLTIQRTQQEDSAVYLCASKPTYGDQETQYFGPGTRLLVL.

Written as DNA, the CDR3 is TGTGCCAGCAGTTACCCCCTTCCCGGGACAGGGTACGAGCAGTACTTC. Protein sequence: CASSYPLPGTGYEQYF. The chain has TRBV6-2 or TRBV6-3 and TRBJ2-7; 9 positions agree with TRBD1. This CDR3 is 16 amino acids long. Trimming cost V 2 bases and J 4 bases; bases outside gene matches: 9. The germline V gene has CDR1 MNHEY and CDR2 SVGEGT.

This clonotype was observed a handful of times. V and J are TRBV27 and TRBJ2-7; TRBD1 aligns across 7 bases. Looked up from germline, CDR1 is MNHEY and CDR2 is SMNVEV (reference sequence). With V trimmed by 10 bases and J by 3 bases, 9 bases remained unmatched. This CDR3 spans 13 amino acids. CDR3 in amino acids: CATKGTDLYEQYF. CDR3 nucleotide sequence: TGTGCCACCAAGGGGACAGACCTCTACGAGCAGTACTTC.

This clonotype appeared a few times. V is TRBV19 and J is TRBJ2-2; 8 bases are a match to TRBD1. The germline CDR1 and CDR2 sequences are LNHDA and SQIVND (reference sequence). V was clipped by 1 base and J by 3 bases; unmatched bases: 4. There are 16 residues in the CDR3. The CDR3 DNA sequence: TGTGCCAGTAGTATAGGTGGGACAGGATACACCGGGGAGCTGTTTTTT. Translated: CASSIGGTGYTGELFF.

This clonotype was found many times. This chain uses TRBV15 with TRBJ2-7; maybe TRBD2 (6 bases). Looked up from germline, CDR1 is LNHNV and CDR2 is YYDKDF (reference sequence). The CDR3 sequence is 14 residues long. The V end was cut by 5 bases, the J end by 2 bases, with 13 bases between. The CDR3 sequence: CATSGGGATYEQYF. The CDR3 DNA reads as TGTGCCACCAGCGGTGGAGGGGCCACCTACGAGCAGTACTTC.

This chain connects TRBV20-1 to TRBJ2-1; maybe TRBD2 (6 bases). The CDR3 loop spans 16 amino acids. Germline V gene data show CDR1 as DFQATT and CDR2 as SNEGSKA (reference sequence). V was shortened by 3 bases and J by 1 base, with 16 bases between the two germline ends. The CDR3 reads CSARVGRALSYNEQFF. The CDR3 nucleotides are TGCAGTGCTAGGGTCGGGAGAGCACTTTCCTACAATGAGCAGTTCTTC.

This clonotype was seen only a few times. CDR3 amino acids: CASSNLSGRGDTQYF. The CDR3 bases are TGTGCCAGCAGCAACCTCAGCGGGAGAGGAGATACGCAGTATTTT. V and J are TRBV9 and TRBJ2-3, with TRBD2 identical over 8 bases. V dropped 4 bases and J dropped 5; count of bases not matched to a gene: 9. The CDR3 covers 15 residues. Germline V gene lookup returns CDR1 SGDLS and CDR2 YYNGEE.

This clonotype was counted a few times. The rearrangement links TRBV5-6 to TRBJ2-5; D unclear. Germline assignment: CDR1 SGHDT and CDR2 YYEEEE. The CDR3 runs 16 residues. Trimming stripped 4 bases from V and 5 bases from J, with 21 bases between. The DNA of the CDR3 is TGTGCCAGCAGCCGGCCCTCGCTAGGGTCGAGGGAGACCCAGTACTTC. This translates into CASSRPSLGSRETQYF.

This clonotype was seen more than once but under ten times. The chain uses TRBV6-5 and TRBJ2-7; no clear D gene. Germline V gene data show CDR1 as MNHEY and CDR2 as SVGAGI. The CDR3 is made up of 14 amino acids. Trimming removed 2 bases at V and 1 base at J, with 9 bases between. Written as DNA, the CDR3 is TGTGCCAGCAGTTACCGAGGAGAGTCCTACGAGCAGTACTTC. It encodes CASSYRGESYEQYF.

The rearrangement uses TRBV29-1 and TRBJ2-3, with 9 bases matching TRBD2. Unmatched junction bases numbered 9, after V lost 1 base and J lost 4 bases. The CDR3 runs to 16 residues. Germline CDR1 SQVTM, CDR2 ANQGSEA. CDR3 nucleotide sequence: TGCAGCGTTGAAGCGGTGGTAGCGGGAGCAGCAGATACGCAGTATTTT. Translation: CSVEAVVAGAADTQYF.

This clonotype was found many times. The V gene is TRBV27, the J gene TRBJ2-3; TRBD2 aligns across 8 bases. V shed 0 bases and J 4 bases; nucleotides not matched to a gene: 6. The CDR3 runs 16 residues. Germline assignment: CDR1 MNHEY and CDR2 SMNVEV (reference sequence). CDR3 protein: CASSLSSGGPADTQYF. The CDR3 DNA reads as TGTGCCAGCAGTTTATCGTCGGGAGGGCCAGCAGATACGCAGTATTTT.